Sequencing of this TCR beta chain was carried out in a study of blood T cell repertoires in COVID-19 (dated by TCRdb to about 2020). As for the study more broadly: The collaborator samples originated in the United States, Italy and Spain and spanned the acute and convalescent phases of COVID-19. The prospective study material was composed of cDNA or gDNA derived from T cells, B-cell-depleted T cells, or PBMCs. Deeply sampled blood TCRbeta repertoires from subjects exposed to, actively infected with, or recovered from COVID-19 were included in the dataset. The repertoires were made available in a free public database intended to serve as a resource for research on the immune response to SARS-CoV-2. Samples were obtained from the ongoing ImmuneRACE study (first 160 participants) and from over a thousand subjects provided by 6 global collaborators. Nearly every sample came with metadata listing a de-identified subject ID, COVID-19 status, age in years and sex. Where HLA class I and class II types were available, the types were taken from metadata supplied by the sample provider, not from assay-based typing.

TCRbeta CDR3 regions were amplified from genomic DNA using the immunoSEQ Assay, a bias-controlled multiplex PCR. The paper's data handling went like this. The number of nucleated cells in each sample was estimated from the amplification of reference gene primers within the assay. Sequence reads were collapsed and filtered to measure the absolute abundance of every unique TCRbeta CDR3 rearrangement. For each sample, productive Simpson clonality was calculated as the square root of Simpson's diversity index over productive rearrangements. This is the immuneACCESS table as TCRdb keeps it, with only in-frame sequences that have V and J called. A part of the clones is gone; compared with another copy, unresolved V genes explain less than half, and the rest is unexplained. V, J and clone size were drawn from that table, and D and trimming were deduced from the DNA. The table for this sample lists some 320,000 clones; about nine tenths of them were counted only once. Approximately 5.5% of the sample is taken by the ten largest.

Participants in the prospective study were aged about 18 to 95 years, lived in about two dozen United States geographic areas, and enrolled through a virtual design. Cohort assignment in the prospective study relied on participant-reported clinical history from a screening survey and a study questionnaire. ImmuneRACE Cohort 3 recovered participants were defined by two consecutive negative NP/OP PCR tests, healthcare professional clearance, or symptom resolution. Each participant in the prospective study had whole blood, serum and a nasopharyngeal or oropharyngeal swab collected by mobile phlebotomists. Additional blood draws and questionnaires over an approximately 2-month period could optionally be provided by prospective study participants. Before DNA extraction, prospective study blood samples were shipped either frozen or at room temperature. The research as a whole found: The amount of clinical and demographic metadata varied by source and participant and was provided uncurated.

CDR1 and CDR2, per the germline V gene (reference sequence), are SEHNR and FQNEAQ. Measured from the cysteine to the phenylalanine, the CDR3 is 13 residues long. This entry keeps only the CDR3 DNA: 39 bases, framed from base 1. Unmatched junction bases come to 5, with V trimmed by 5 bases and J by 7 bases. About this clone: This clone's antigen is unknown. No base quality values were provided; no much bigger clone lies one nucleotide off.

This sequence originates from a man in his 60s who had recovered from COVID-19. The chain is assembled from TRBV7-9 and TRBJ2-5; TRBD2 matches 9 bases in the middle. The sequencing input was PBMCs or T cells enriched from blood (not recorded which). The base sequence is TGTGCCAGCAGCCAGCGGGAGGCTGGGACCCAGTACTTC. Protein translation: CASSQREAGTQYF.